This T cell receptor (beta chain) was recorded in a study of metastatic and nonmetastatic thyroid tumors. The wider study: Repertoire data that came from the blood and tumor or nodule tissue of malignant and benign thyroid patients were compared.

Losses at the gene ends were 6 bases for V and 8 bases for J; bases not matched to a gene: 11. The CDR3 contains 15 residues. Authors' analysis steps: Building a distant-metastasis classifier for papillary thyroid cancer drew on CDR3 differences across clinicopathological groups. TCRdb re-analyzed the PCR reads through MiXCR. V and J calls and clone size were set by TCRdb, not the authors. The table includes 80,000 to 85,000 clones, under 15% detected once. General study points: TCR beta diversity was reportedly significantly higher in malignant thyroid tumors than benign nodules, in blood and tumor.

Each patient came to thyroid surgery without any prior treatment (of any kind). There are many counts of this clone. Its antigen is not known. The material sequenced was tumor tissue. The TCR was taken from a female donor with papillary thyroid cancer or a benign thyroid nodule (not recorded which). Some clones in this sample may be carry-over from other donors' samples. The chain uses TRBV12-3 or TRBV12-4 and TRBJ1-4, with TRBD1 matching over 8 bases. The CDR3 sequence is CASRQAGTGKEKLFF. The DNA of the CDR3 is TGTGCCAGCAGACAGGCCGGGACAGGCAAAGAAAAACTGTTTTTT.